In its sample, the clone carrying this T cell receptor beta chain was seen many times. Indicated time point: newly diagnosed GD, antithyroid drugs for less than 3 months. PBMC RNA was the source of the TCR library. V lost 5 bases to trimming and J lost 3 bases, with 14 bases between them. CDR3 length: 15 residues. The V gene's germline CDR1 is WSHSY and CDR2 SAAADI. CDR3 regions were amplified by Arm-PCR using iRepertoire HTBI primers to build TCR beta libraries. TCRdb called the multiplex PCR reads again in MiXCR, with one record for every CDR3 protein. The table has 510,000 or so distinct CDR3 sequences, around 12% seen once. The data were obtained in a study of regulatory T cells in long-lasting Graves disease. Study information: The study enrolled newly diagnosed Graves' patients on antithyroid drugs under 3 months.

These data were also reused for a study on T cells in Graves' hyperthyroidism and ophthalmopathy.

The sample here was peripheral blood mononuclear cells (PBMCs), taken at new diagnosis, from a patient treated with antithyroid drugs. This receptor was identified in a woman in her twenties or thirties with Graves disease. The chain is built from TRBV10-2 and TRBJ2-1; a weak D match, TRBD2 (6 bases). In DNA, the CDR3 is TGCGCCAGCAGTAAGGGAGCCGGGGGCTACAATGAGCAGTTCTTC. This translates into CASSKGAGGYNEQFF.